This T cell receptor beta chain was recovered during a study of T cell changes during pregnancy in multiple sclerosis (dated by TCRdb to 2018 to 2020). For the study in its entirety: In women with multiple sclerosis, the researchers looked at how the T cell repertoire shifted as pregnancy progressed.

According to the germline V gene, CDR1 reads SGHVS and CDR2 reads FQNEAQ. Including cysteine and phenylalanine, the CDR3 has 12 amino acids. Just CDR3 DNA is preserved here, 36 bases in frame from base 1. Of note for this clone: The antigen this receptor binds is unknown. Base qualities are missing; no much larger clone stands one base away.

Libraries came from the immunoSEQ multiplex PCR assay. TCRdb mirrors the immuneACCESS table, restricted to in-frame sequences. Some clones are absent from its copies; in checked studies, under half trace to an unresolved V gene, and the reason for the others is unknown. The sample has 70,000 to 75,000 clones on record, about 85% of them singletons. The top ten constitute approximately 3.4% of the sample. This sequence was found in a female donor with multiple sclerosis, enrolled in a pregnancy study. The sequences come from peripheral blood, collected before pregnancy. The chain couples TRBV7-8 to TRBJ2-2; the D gene is perhaps TRBD2, from 7 matching bases. The CDR3 region: CARGGATGELFF. The sequenced DNA: TGTGCGAGGGGGGGGGCCACCGGGGAGCTGTTTTTT. Here the CDR3 is joined to the reference TRBV7-8 and TRBJ2-2 genes, and the full variable domain is: GAGVSQSPRYKVAKRGQDVALRCDPISGHVSLFWYQQALGQGPEFLTYFQNEAQLDKSGLPSDRFFAERPEGSVSTLKIQRTQQEDSAVYLCARGGATGELFFGEGSRLTVL.